The 3 T cell receptor beta chains given below trace back to one sample, sequenced in a study of molecular identifiers for immune sequencing clone quantification. TCRdb used MiXCR to reprocess the PCR reads, holding one entry per CDR3 protein. The sample includes about 320,000 distinct CDR3 sequences, 20% to 25% of them seen just once. Sequencing was done on a sample of naive CD8+ T cells from blood, with Jurkat cell RNA spiked in. Subset described: FACS-sorted CD8+CD4-CCR7+CD45RA+ naive T cells. These TCRs come from a human donor in good health. Some libraries in this study had Jurkat cell RNA spiked in.

This clonotype occurred a few times. The CDR3 nucleotides are TGTGCCAGCAGCCCGAGTCGGGACCATCTTGAAGCTTTCTTT. Its translation: CASSPSRDHLEAFF. The chain links TRBV3-1 to TRBJ1-1, with a possible D match to TRBD1 (5 bases). The CDR3 runs 14 residues. V shed 4 bases and J shed 7 bases, with 16 bases lying between them. Looked up from germline, CDR1 is LGHDT and CDR2 is YNNKEL (reference sequence).

This clonotype has a count of ten or more. This sequence joins TRBV7-2 and TRBJ2-7; 10 nucleotides line up with TRBD2. The J segment lost 3 bases and the V segment lost 5 bases, leaving 7 bases of the junction unmatched. The CDR3 is 15 residues long. The V gene's germline CDR1 is SGHTA and CDR2 FQGNSA. Written as DNA, the CDR3 is TGTGCCAGCAGCCCTAGCGGGAGCGGGCTCTACGAGCAGTACTTC. Its translation: CASSPSGSGLYEQYF. Drawing the rest from reference TRBV7-2 and TRBJ2-7, the complete variable domain is GAGVSQSPSNKVTEKGKDVELRCDPISGHTALYWYRQSLGQGLEFLIYFQGNSAPDKSGLPSDRFSAERTGGSVSTLTIQRTQQEDSAVYLCASSPSGSGLYEQYFGPGTRLTVT.

This clonotype was counted ten times or more. This chain joins TRBV4-1 and TRBJ1-1; tentatively, D is TRBD1 (6 bases). The germline V gene encodes CDR1 MGHRA and CDR2 YSYEKL. Trimming took 6 bases from V and 7 from J, leaving 21 bases between them. The CDR3 length is 15 residues. CDR3 residues: CASRLSRGAMVEAFF. In DNA form, the CDR3 reads TGCGCCAGCAGATTGAGTAGGGGGGCTATGGTTGAAGCTTTCTTT.